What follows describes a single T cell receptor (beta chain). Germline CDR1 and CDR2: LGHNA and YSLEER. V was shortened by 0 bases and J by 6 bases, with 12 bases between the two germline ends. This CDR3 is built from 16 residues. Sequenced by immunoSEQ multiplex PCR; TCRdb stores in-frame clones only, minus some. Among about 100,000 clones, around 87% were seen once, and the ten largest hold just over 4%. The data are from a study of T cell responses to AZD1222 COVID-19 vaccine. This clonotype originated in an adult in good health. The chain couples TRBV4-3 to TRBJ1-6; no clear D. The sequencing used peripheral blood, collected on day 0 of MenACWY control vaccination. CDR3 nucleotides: TGCGCCAGCAGCCAAGATCCCGGGCCGGGTAATTCACCCCTCCACTTT. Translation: CASSQDPGPGNSPLHF.